This T cell receptor beta chain was documented in a study of CD8+ T cells in alopecia areata (dated by TCRdb to the late 2010s). For the wider study: Treated patients were enrolled in an open-label pilot trial of oral tofacitinib at 5 to 10 mg twice daily for moderate-to-severe alopecia areata. Tofacitinib was given for 6 to 18 months, followed by 6 months of follow-up off drug to assess delayed response and recurrence. To study T cell clonal expansion in alopecia areata, the researchers applied high-throughput TCRbeta sequencing to both the C3H/HeJ mouse model and human patients. On the human side, TCRbeta sequencing was run on scalp tissue and on sorted CD4+ and CD8+ peripheral blood T cells from healthy controls and from alopecia areata patients with either patchy or totalis/universalis disease. Biopsies were taken from tofacitinib-treated patients at baseline and at 4 and 24 weeks of treatment, and a later scalp biopsy was taken in several of the tofacitinib-treated patients. Scalp clonality was compared across normal scalp (n=4), patchy alopecia areata scalp (n=8), and alopecia totalis/universalis scalp (n=8). RNA was extracted with the PAXgene miRNA kit for fixed scalp, the miRNeasy kit for PBMCs, and the RNeasy kit for mouse skin. Amplification of TCRbeta CDR3 regions was done by immunoSEQ multiplex PCR using 35 Vbeta forward primers and 13 Jbeta reverse primers. Points the paper makes about the study in general: Shared TCR sequences between patients were less evident than in mice, which may be partly attributable to HLA diversity in the patient population. Higher clonality and more expanded CD8+ clones were observed in lesional scalp than in normal scalp, particularly in alopecia totalis/universalis, a finding suggestive of antigenic drive. Unlike mouse skin, where gammadelta T cells dominate, normal human skin contains resident alphabeta T cells that get sequenced too, which complicates analysis of the scalp TCR repertoire.

In light of the paper, this sample's time point label describes: baseline before oral tofacitinib. Peripheral blood and lesional scalp punch biopsies were obtained from patients with alopecia areata. After PBMCs were isolated by density centrifugation and stained for CD3, CD4 and CD8, a FACSAria was used to sort CD4+ and CD8+ T cells. Trimming costs V 10 bases and J 0 bases, and their ends lie 12 bases apart. The CDR3 sequence holds 13 residues, the cysteine and phenylalanine included. CDR3 DNA only is kept here, 39 bases in frame from base 1. CDR1 and CDR2 are drawn from the germline V gene: SNHLY, FYNNEI. Library construction relied on the immunoSEQ multiplex PCR assay. To provide template for TCR sequencing, every sample had RNA extracted and reverse transcribed into cDNA. First-strand cDNA was synthesized using SuperScript III with a 2:1 mix of oligo-dT and random hexamers. A synthetic immune receptor repertoire was used to measure amplification bias, and any remaining bias was corrected computationally. On the study's bioinformatics: After raw reads were preprocessed to remove errors, the CDR3 was defined following IMGT conventions as running from the conserved cysteine to phenylalanine. Clonality was calculated as 1 minus Shannon entropy normalized by log2 of the number of productive unique TCRs. Whether each scalp clone was CD4 or CD8 was inferred by checking scalp TCRbeta sequences against the CD4 and CD8 repertoires from sorted blood. The table comes from immuneACCESS by way of TCRdb, which keeps in-frame sequences with V and J called. Part of the clones is missing from these tables; in studies checked, under half for an unresolved V gene and the rest for unknown reasons. The V and J calls and clone size come from that table; D and trimming were worked out from the DNA. Across this sample there are 60,000 to 70,000 clones, with around 49% seen only once. Of the sample, about a sixth falls within the top ten clones.

A word on this clone: The antigen it binds to is not known. Base qualities are not provided; no much larger clone lies one nucleotide away.

The sample consisted of CD8+ T cells sorted from blood, taken at week 0. The rearranged segments are TRBV2 and TRBJ1-1; the best D guess is TRBD1, with 6 bases matching. This sequence originates from a human donor with alopecia areata. The CDR3 region has the sequence CAKAAGVNTEAFF. The base sequence is TGTGCCAAGGCGGCAGGGGTGAACACTGAAGCTTTCTTT.